Listed here are 23 T cell receptor beta chains from one sample, sequenced in a study of T cells in Graves' hyperthyroidism and ophthalmopathy. Authors of the study amplified TCR beta CDR3 regions from RNA transcripts. HTBI primers were used for first-round RT-PCR of the TCR CDR3. TCRdb reprocessed the multiplex PCR reads via MiXCR and lists one record per CDR3 protein. The repertoire consists of about 350,000 distinct CDR3 sequences, with around a sixth occurring once and the leading ten covering 15%. What was sequenced was blood. The source is a middle-aged woman with Graves' ophthalmopathy.

There are many counts of this clonotype. The gene calls are TRBV19 and TRBJ2-7, with 7 bases matching TRBD1. The germline CDR1 and CDR2 sequences are LNHDA and SQIVND (reference sequence). Trimming at V came to 5 bases and at J to 3 bases, leaving 10 bases not matched to a gene. The CDR3 extends over 15 amino acids. The CDR3 nucleotides are TGTGCCAGTAGTCTCAAGAAGGGGGCAATCTACGAGCAGTACTTC. Protein: CASSLKKGAIYEQYF.

This sequence joins TRBV24-1 and TRBJ2-2, with 9 positions matching TRBD2. Unmatched junction bases numbered 16, after V lost 9 bases and J lost 3 bases. CDR1 KGHDR and CDR2 SFDVKD come from the germline V gene. The CDR3 covers 18 residues. CDR3 protein: CATQKPGTGTSHTGELFF. The DNA of the CDR3 is TGTGCCACCCAGAAGCCCGGAACTGGGACTAGCCACACCGGGGAGCTGTTTTTT.

There are many counts of this clonotype. The rearrangement links TRBV15 to TRBJ1-5, with 12 bases aligning to TRBD1. The trim removed 6 bases at V and 6 bases at J, leaving 3 bases unmatched. The germline V gene has CDR1 LNHNV and CDR2 YYDKDF (reference sequence). The CDR3 is 14 amino acids. The CDR3 bases are TGTGCCACCAGGGGGACAGGGGGCCTTCAGCCCCAGCATTTT. Its translation: CATRGTGGLQPQHF.

This clonotype was found many times. V is TRBV27 and J is TRBJ2-4; D gene ambiguous. CDR1 and CDR2 from the germline V gene are MNHEY and SMNVEV (reference sequence). The CDR3 covers 10 residues. V was pared by 7 bases and J by 9 bases, with 7 bases between. In DNA form, the CDR3 reads TGTGCCAGCAAAAGTGGCATTCAGTACTTC. Translated: CASKSGIQYF.

This clonotype was seen repeatedly, ten times or more. J is TRBJ1-1 and V is TRBV28; no reliable D call. The germline V and J ends were trimmed by 1 base and 11 bases, with 8 bases remaining between them. This CDR3 has 11 amino acids. From germline, CDR1 is MDHEN and CDR2 SYDVKM. In nucleotides, the CDR3 is TGTGCCAGCAGTTTATCTGGAAAGGCTTTCTTT. Protein product: CASSLSGKAFF.

This clonotype was picked up many times. The gene calls are TRBV4-1 and TRBJ2-3, with D perhaps TRBD1 (5 bases). V was shortened by 0 bases and J by 3 bases, with 10 bases between the two germline ends. The CDR3 contains 15 residues. Germline values: CDR1 MGHRA, CDR2 YSYEKL. The CDR3 DNA reads as TGCGCCAGCAGCCAAGAGTCAGGGCGAACAGATACGCAGTATTTT. Protein sequence: CASSQESGRTDTQYF.

Remarks on this clonotype: A read error may be the cause here, since a much bigger clone is one base away. The chain uses TRBV6-1 and TRBJ2-7, with D perhaps matching TRBD2 (5 bases). Per germline, CDR1 MNHNS and CDR2 SASEGT. The length of the CDR3 is 15 residues. Trimming left V 6 bases short and J 1 base short, with 16 bases between. CDR3 sequence reads: CASSNSVMGSYEQYF. The CDR3 nucleotides read TGTGCCAGCAGCAATAGCGTGATGGGATCCTACGAGCAGTACTTC.

This clonotype was picked up many times. The rearrangement joins TRBV4-1 to TRBJ1-1; D possibly corresponds to TRBD1 (5 bases). The V end lost 6 bases, the J end lost 4 bases, and 12 bases lay between the germline ends. Per the germline V gene, CDR1 is MGHRA and CDR2 is YSYEKL. The CDR3 contains 13 residues. CDR3 in amino acids: CASRKVGGTEAFF. Here the CDR3 DNA reads TGCGCCAGCAGAAAGGTGGGGGGCACTGAAGCTTTCTTT.

In the case of this clonotype: The junction departs from the called germline gene at one end, perhaps through a read error. J is TRBJ2-7 and V is TRBV12-3 or TRBV12-4; 10 bases match TRBD2. The CDR3 extends over 15 amino acids. The CDR3 loop reads CAGSYTGTSAYEQYF. CDR3 nucleotides: TGTGCCGGCAGCTATACCGGGACTAGCGCCTACGAGCAGTACTTC.

This clonotype was detected many times. The CDR3 sequence is CASSQEGRGGPLNEQYF. The CDR3 bases are TGTGCCAGCAGCCAAGAAGGTCGGGGAGGGCCCCTTAACGAGCAGTACTTC. The gene calls are TRBV4-2 and TRBJ2-7; 7 bases fit TRBD2. The CDR3 runs 17 residues. CDR1 and CDR2 from the germline V gene are LGHNA and YNFKEQ. V trimming: 0 bases; J trimming: 5 bases; junction bases outside the gene matches: 13.

The V and J genes are TRBV12-3 or TRBV12-4 and TRBJ1-2, with 7 nucleotides matching TRBD1. V trimming: 5 bases; J trimming: 5 bases; junction bases outside the gene matches: 5. The CDR3 length is 13 residues. CDR3 protein: CASSEGAWYGYTF. The CDR3 coding sequence is TGTGCCAGCAGTGAGGGGGCTTGGTATGGCTACACCTTC.

This clonotype has a count of ten or more. This chain connects TRBV6-1 to TRBJ1-1; D is ambiguous. Germline-derived CDR1 and CDR2 are MNHNS and SASEGT. V shed 3 bases and J shed 2 bases, with 4 bases lying between them. This CDR3 comprises 12 residues. The CDR3 nucleotides read TGTGCCAGCAGTGACAGCAACACTGAAGCTTTCTTT. This codes for CASSDSNTEAFF.

This clonotype was counted at least ten times. The chain links TRBV12-3 or TRBV12-4 to TRBJ1-5; D is perhaps TRBD1 (6 bases). The CDR3 contains 14 residues. V was cut by 6 bases and J by 6 bases, with 15 bases left in between. The CDR3 DNA follows: TGTGCCAGCAGCCCGACAGGTGGGAGTCAGCCCCAGCATTTT. The encoded protein is CASSPTGGSQPQHF.

This clonotype was seen repeatedly, ten times or more. CDR3: CSANDRVYGYTF. The CDR3 DNA reads as TGCAGTGCCAACGACAGGGTCTATGGCTACACCTTC. The chain joins TRBV20-1 to TRBJ1-2; 7 bases line up with TRBD1. CDR3 size: 12 residues. The germline CDR1 and CDR2 sequences are DFQATT and SNEGSKA (reference sequence). Germline trimming cut 6 bases from V and 4 bases from J; bases unmatched to any gene: 5.

This clonotype occurred many times. The chain joins TRBV11-2 to TRBJ2-7; D may be TRBD1 (6 bases). Trimming took 5 bases from V and 3 from J, leaving 26 bases between them. Germline CDR1 and CDR2: SGHAT and FQNNGV. The CDR3 covers 18 residues. Written as DNA, the CDR3 is TGTGCCAGCAGCCGATATTCACGGACAGCAACCCTCCTCTACGAGCAGTACTTC. Amino acid sequence: CASSRYSRTATLLYEQYF.

The table lists this clonotype with many counts. This chain connects TRBV6-1 to TRBJ1-1; D is unclear. Trimming stripped 1 base from V and 6 bases from J, with 9 bases between. CDR1 is MNHNS and CDR2 is SASEGT in the germline V gene. The CDR3 runs 13 residues. CDR3 in amino acids: CASSEGARPEAFF. The CDR3 DNA reads TGTGCCAGCAGTGAAGGGGCGAGACCTGAAGCTTTCTTT.

Comments on this clonotype: Compared with germline, one end of the junction differs, possibly owing to a read error. The J gene is TRBJ1-3, the V gene TRBV12-3 or TRBV12-4, with D possibly being TRBD1 (6 bases). The CDR3 sequence is 13 residues long. The CDR3 DNA sequence: TGTGCCAGCAGTTCTGGACAGCGAAACACCATATCATTT. Translating gives CASSSGQRNTISF.

This clonotype was found many times. The V gene is TRBV12-5, the J gene TRBJ1-1, with no clear D. This CDR3 region has 13 residues. V was clipped by 2 bases and J by 4 bases, with 8 bases between them. Germline V CDR1 and CDR2: LGHNT, FRNRAP. CDR3 in DNA: TGTGCTAGTGGTTTGTTCGGTAGCACTGAAGCTTTCTTT. Protein: CASGLFGSTEAFF.

At least ten counts were recorded for this clonotype. The V and J genes are TRBV28 and TRBJ2-2; D remains ambiguous. Trimming shortened V by 7 bases and J by 5 bases, and 11 bases separated the two germline ends. This CDR3 region has 13 residues. CDR1 MDHEN and CDR2 SYDVKM come from the germline V gene. The CDR3 protein is CASTRLGTGELFF. In DNA form, the CDR3 reads TGTGCCAGCACCCGGTTGGGGACCGGGGAGCTGTTTTTT.

This clonotype was seen repeatedly, ten times or more. The gene calls are TRBV6-5 and TRBJ1-1, with D maybe TRBD1 (5 bases). The CDR3 spans 15 residues. Per the germline V gene, CDR1 is MNHEY and CDR2 is SVGAGI. Trimming stripped 2 bases from V and 5 bases from J, with 15 bases between. CDR3 DNA sequence: TGTGCCAGCAGTTACAGGGGTAATCCAGGAACTGAAGCTTTCTTT. Protein sequence: CASSYRGNPGTEAFF.

This clonotype was recorded at least ten times. The V gene is TRBV5-1, the J gene TRBJ1-3; D ambiguous. This CDR3 is built from 17 residues. Trimming removed 4 bases from V and 0 bases from J, with 17 bases in between. CDR1 and CDR2 (germline): SGHRS, YFSETQ. CDR3 loop: CASSLTWTQLSGNTIYF. The DNA of the CDR3 is TGCGCCAGCAGCCTGACGTGGACGCAACTCTCTGGAAACACCATATATTTT. The full variable domain, rest sourced from reference TRBV5-1 and TRBJ1-3, is KAGVTQTPRYLIKTRGQQVTLSCSPISGHRSVSWYQQTPGQGLQFLFEYFSETQRNKGNFPGRFSGRQFSNSRSEMNVSTLELGDSALYLCASSLTWTQLSGNTIYFGEGSWLTVV.

This clonotype has at least ten counts. The chain carries TRBV6-1 and TRBJ1-5, with D maybe TRBD1 (5 bases). CDR1 is MNHNS, CDR2 SASEGT, per germline. The CDR3 extends over 15 amino acids. Trimming removed 7 bases at V and 2 bases at J, with 15 bases between. This CDR3 reads CASNGEGGGNQPQHF. For the CDR3, the DNA is TGTGCCAGCAATGGGGAGGGAGGGGGCAATCAGCCCCAGCATTTT.

At least ten counts were recorded for this clonotype. This rearrangement joins TRBV6-2 or TRBV6-3 to TRBJ2-5; 12 bases line up with TRBD2. Germline CDR1 MNHEY, CDR2 SVGEGT. CDR3 length: 19 amino acids. Germline trimming cut 2 bases from V and 2 bases from J; bases unmatched to any gene: 12. CDR3 sequence: CASSYGLAGGTFYQETQYF. The CDR3 DNA is TGTGCCAGCAGTTACGGGCTAGCGGGAGGGACATTCTATCAAGAGACCCAGTACTTC.